This T cell receptor (beta chain) was documented in a study of T cell responses to AZD1222 COVID-19 vaccine. The ends were cut back, 4 bases at V and 6 bases at J, with 16 bases in the middle. Germline CDR1 and CDR2: MNHEY and SMNVEV (reference sequence). This CDR3 spans 15 amino acids. TCRdb keeps only in-frame clones here, not all; method: immunoSEQ multiplex PCR. The table shows 150,000 to 200,000 clones, with roughly nine tenths occurring only once. Study results and limitations: Baseline serology detected seropositivity in only a handful of AZD1222 recipients. Clonal diversity was possibly underestimated, and white British individuals and females predominated among donors. Reportedly, nearly half of unique spike TCRs recognized epitopes outside B.1.351/B.1.1.7 mutations.

Notes on this clone: Its antigen remains unidentified.

Pooled in the analysis were second doses at about 4 or about 12 weeks. The V gene is TRBV27, the J gene TRBJ2-1, with D possibly matching TRBD1 (6 bases). The TCR was taken from an adult who received the AZD1222 COVID-19 vaccine. The material was peripheral blood, obtained 28 days after the second AZD1222 dose. The CDR3 DNA sequence: TGTGCCAGCAGTTACTCGGGAACAGGGTTCAATGAGCAGTTCTTC. This translates into CASSYSGTGFNEQFF.